Listed here are 13 T cell receptor beta chains from one sample, sequenced in a study of technical replicates of blood from a handful of donors. Libraries were prepared by immunoSEQ multiplex PCR; TCRdb keeps only in-frame clonotypes and omits some of them. The sample yields tens of thousands of clones, roughly 89% seen once. Sequenced: T cells isolated from PBMCs. These receptors were obtained from a human donor in good health.

The J gene is TRBJ2-1, the V gene TRBV2, with no clear D. The V end lost 3 bases, the J end lost 4 bases, and 7 bases lay between the germline ends. The CDR3 spans 13 residues. The germline gives CDR1 SNHLY, CDR2 FYNNEI. The CDR3 DNA reads as TGTGCCAGCAGTGACAGCGAGTACAATGAGCAGTTCTTC. It codes for CASSDSEYNEQFF. The complete variable domain, with remaining parts taken from reference TRBV2 and TRBJ2-1, reads EPEVTQTPSHQVTQMGQEVILRCVPISNHLYFYWYRQILGQKVEFLVSFYNNEISEKSEIFDDQFSVERPDGSNFTLKIRSTKLEDSAMYFCASSDSEYNEQFFGPGTRLTVL.

The gene calls are TRBV28 and TRBJ1-4; 7 positions agree with TRBD1. Germline assignment: CDR1 MDHEN and CDR2 SYDVKM. The junction had 9 bases not matched to a gene; V was cut back by 5 bases and J by 6 bases. CDR3 length: 15 amino acids. The DNA of the CDR3 is TGTGCCAGCAGTCCCGGGACAGTCGAGTATGAAAAACTGTTTTTT. Amino acids: CASSPGTVEYEKLFF.

V gene TRBV15 combines with J gene TRBJ1-1; 9 bases map to TRBD1. J lost 5 bases, V lost 5 bases, and 15 bases had no gene match. Per germline, CDR1 LNHNV and CDR2 YYDKDF (reference sequence). This CDR3 comprises 17 residues. CDR3 coding DNA: TGTGCCACCAGCGGGGACAGGGCAGGAGGATTAGGGACTGAAGCTTTCTTT. Protein product: CATSGDRAGGLGTEAFF.

V and J are TRBV4-1 and TRBJ2-3; 11 bases align to TRBD2. Germline CDR1 reads MGHRA; CDR2 reads YSYEKL. Unmatched junction bases numbered 5, after V lost 4 bases and J lost 2 bases. The CDR3 runs 16 residues. The CDR3 DNA is TGCGCCAGCAGCCTACTAGCGGGAGTACCCACAGATACGCAGTATTTT. Encoded protein: CASSLLAGVPTDTQYF.

This clone has more than one count but fewer than ten. The chain recombines TRBV7-2 with TRBJ2-2; D might be TRBD2 (5 bases). Germline lookup yields CDR1 SGHTA and CDR2 FQGNSA. V was trimmed by 5 bases and J by 4 bases, leaving 11 bases between them. This CDR3 is 14 amino acids long. CDR3 loop: CASSPSLGTGELFF. In DNA, the CDR3 is TGTGCCAGCAGCCCTAGCTTAGGCACCGGGGAGCTGTTTTTT.

This clone was recorded only once. The J gene is TRBJ2-5, the V gene TRBV4-1; D may be TRBD2 (6 bases). Germline assignment: CDR1 MGHRA and CDR2 YSYEKL. The CDR3 extends over 13 amino acids. V gave up 3 bases and J gave up 5 bases, with 10 bases separating them. The CDR3 spells CASSQASVETQYF. The CDR3 DNA is TGCGCCAGCAGCCAGGCTAGCGTGGAGACCCAGTACTTC.

The chain carries TRBV7-9 and TRBJ2-1; tentative D call: TRBD1 (5 bases). Germline CDR1 and CDR2: SEHNR and FQNEAQ (reference sequence). Trimming removed 1 base at V and 5 bases at J, with 12 bases between. CDR3 size: 15 residues. The CDR3: CASSLGAGQNNEQFF. CDR3 nucleotides: TGTGCCAGCAGCTTAGGGGCAGGACAAAACAATGAGCAGTTCTTC.

This rearrangement joins TRBV21-1 to TRBJ1-4. TRBV21-1 is a documented pseudogene. The CDR3 runs to 13 residues. The CDR3 spells CASSGTRREKLFF. The CDR3 DNA sequence: TGTGCCAGTTCCGGGACTCGAAGGGAAAAACTGTTTTTT.

This sequence joins TRBV5-1 and TRBJ2-7; D may be TRBD2 (5 bases). Deletions cut 2 bases from V and 4 bases from J, with 7 bases between. This CDR3 has 12 amino acids. Germline CDR1 SGHRS, CDR2 YFSETQ. This chain's CDR3 is CASSFRGYEQYF. CDR3 nucleotide sequence: TGCGCCAGCAGCTTTCGGGGATACGAGCAGTACTTC.

The chain joins TRBV4-2 to TRBJ2-7; TRBD1 is a possible D gene (6 bases). The V end lost 1 base, the J end lost 6 bases, and 16 bases lay between the germline ends. Germline-derived CDR1 and CDR2 are LGHNA and YNFKEQ. CDR3 length: 15 amino acids. This chain's CDR3 is CASSQGIPGVREQYF. The CDR3 DNA reads TGTGCCAGCAGCCAAGGTATCCCAGGGGTACGCGAGCAGTACTTC.

V gene TRBV30 combines with J gene TRBJ2-3, with 8 bases matching TRBD1. The CDR3 extends over 15 amino acids. J gave up 2 bases and V 0 bases, and 4 bases lay outside the gene matches. CDR1 and CDR2 (germline): GTSNPN, SVGIG (reference sequence). The CDR3 DNA follows: TGTGCCTGGAGTGTTGGGACAGGATCCACAGATACGCAGTATTTT. It is translated as CAWSVGTGSTDTQYF.

The J gene is TRBJ2-7, the V gene TRBV7-2, with 7 bases aligning to TRBD1. The CDR3 is made up of 16 amino acids. Losses at the gene ends were 2 bases for V and 3 bases for J; bases not matched to a gene: 10. Per germline, CDR1 SGHTA and CDR2 FQGNSA. CDR3: CASSLPRGIFFYEQYF. The CDR3 nucleotides read TGTGCCAGCAGCTTACCCAGGGGGATATTTTTCTACGAGCAGTACTTC.

The chain joins TRBV7-2 to TRBJ2-1; 8 positions agree with TRBD1. Germline values: CDR1 SGHTA, CDR2 FQGNSA. J was trimmed by 2 bases and V by 4 bases; bases with no gene match: 4. This CDR3 spans 15 amino acids. This CDR3 is CASSSRTGPYNEQFF. The CDR3 DNA follows: TGTGCCAGCAGCTCGAGGACAGGGCCCTACAATGAGCAGTTCTTC.